Below are 20 T cell receptor beta chains sequenced from a single sample in a study of tumor and adjacent non-tumor tissue in lung cancer. This sample's RNA came from whole unsorted tissue. Distant lung tissue was collected more than 3 cm away from the tumor edge. The library came from three nested PCR rounds adapted from ARM-PCR protocols. MiXCR, run by TCRdb on the multiplex PCR reads, gives a single entry per CDR3 protein. The sample lists around 80,000 distinct CDR3 sequences; 80% to 90% were seen once. Sequencing used distant non-tumor lung tissue. All receptors derive from a man aged 55 to 69 with non-small cell lung cancer.

This chain joins TRBV4-2 and TRBJ2-1, with D unresolved. The CDR3 is made up of 14 amino acids. Germline V CDR1 and CDR2: LGHNA, YNFKEQ. With 3 bases removed from V and 6 bases from J, the gap between germline ends came to 12 bases. Here the CDR3 reads CASSHEVWINEQFF. CDR3 nucleotides: TGTGCCAGCAGCCATGAGGTCTGGATCAATGAGCAGTTCTTC.

To note about this clonotype: A read error may account for a junction end that differs from germline. The chain combines TRBV11-3 with TRBJ2-3; either TRBD1 or TRBD2 may supply D (7 bases each). CDR1 is SGHNT and CDR2 is YENEEA in the germline V gene. The CDR3 sequence is 12 residues long. The chain's CDR3 is CAIRGGADTHYF. The CDR3 DNA reads TGTGCCATCAGGGGGGGGGCAGATACGCACTATTTT. Full variable domain (remainder filled in from reference TRBV11-3 and TRBJ2-3): EAGVVQSPRYKIIEKKQPVAFWCNPISGHNTLYWYLQNLGQGPELLIRYENEEAVDDSQLPKDRFSAERLKGVDSTLKIQPAELGDSAVYLCAIRGGADTHYFGPGTRLTVL.

A word on this clonotype: Mismatch with germline at one junction end may stem from a read error. This chain links TRBV11-3 with TRBJ2-1; 13 bases are a match to TRBD2. This CDR3 spans 15 amino acids. Germline values: CDR1 SGHNT, CDR2 YENEEA. The CDR3 bases are TGTGCCGGCACCCGAACTAGCGGGGGGGCCCATGAGCATTTCTTC. Its protein product is CAGTRTSGGAHEHFF.

This clonotype was found many times. This rearrangement joins TRBV14 to TRBJ1-1; D uncertain. Germline V gene lookup returns CDR1 SGHDN and CDR2 FVKESK. Trimming removed 1 base from V and 1 base from J, with 4 bases in between. The CDR3 spans 13 residues. The CDR3: CASSQAGNTEAFF. In DNA form, the CDR3 reads TGTGCCAGCAGCCAAGCCGGGAACACTGAAGCTTTCTTT.

As concerns this clonotype: One end of the junction varies from germline; a read error may be responsible. As DNA, the CDR3 is TGTGCCAGCAACTTAGATTCGGGGGGCGGGCACGAGCAGTACTTC. It translates to CASNLDSGGGHEQYF. The chain joins TRBV11-2 to TRBJ2-7; D perhaps matches TRBD2 (7 bases). This CDR3 is 15 amino acids long. The V gene's germline CDR1 is SGHAT and CDR2 FQNNGV.

V is TRBV4-1 and J is TRBJ2-1, with 8 nucleotides matching TRBD2. CDR3 size: 17 residues. Germline CDR1 and CDR2: MGHRA and YSYEKL. This chain's CDR3 is CVGSQGRGGRMVNEQFF. The DNA of the CDR3 is TGCGTCGGCAGCCAGGGTCGGGGGGGCCGGATGGTGAATGAGCAGTTCTTC.

In its sample, this clonotype was seen many times. This sequence joins TRBV5-6 and TRBJ2-1, with D possibly TRBD2 on 5 matching bases. The V gene's germline CDR1 is SGHDT and CDR2 YYEEEE. The CDR3 is made up of 14 amino acids. V was clipped by 6 bases and J by 3 bases, with 13 bases between them. As DNA, the CDR3 is TGTGCCAGCATGTTAGCGAGTAGCTACAATGAGCAGTTCTTC. It encodes CASMLASSYNEQFF.

Details on this clonotype: The junction departs from the called germline gene at one end, perhaps through a read error. The V gene is TRBV5-4, the J gene TRBJ2-1; D might be TRBD2 (6 bases). Germline V gene sequence: CDR1 SGHNT, CDR2 YYREEE (reference sequence). The length of the CDR3 is 15 residues. DNA for the CDR3: TGCGCCAGCAGCTTGGACCGGCGGGACTCTAATGAGCAGTTCTTC. As protein: CASSLDRRDSNEQFF.

This clonotype was counted a single time. A read error may produce the germline difference seen at one junction end. This chain links TRBV11-1 with TRBJ2-5, with D possibly TRBD1 on 6 matching bases. The CDR3 is made up of 15 amino acids. CDR1 and CDR2 (germline): SGHAT, FQDESV (reference sequence). The CDR3 nucleotides read TGTGCCAGCAGTTTAAACGGACAGAACCAAGAGACCCGGTACTTC. Amino acids: CASSLNGQNQETRYF. Looking up the rest from reference TRBV11-1 and TRBJ2-5 gives the full variable domain: EAEVAQSPRYKITEKSQAVAFWCDPISGHATLYWYRQILGQGPELLVQFQDESVVDDSQLPKDRFSAERLKGVDSTLKIQPAELGDSAMYLCASSLNGQNQETRYFGPGTRLLVL.

As regards this clonotype: Since a much larger clone is just one base distant, this may be a read error. The J gene is TRBJ2-7, the V gene TRBV5-6; the D gene is possibly TRBD2 (6 bases). Germline loops: CDR1 SGHDT, CDR2 YYEEEE. The length of the CDR3 is 17 residues. CDR3 in amino acids: CASRLGGWTDASYEQYF. CDR3 DNA: TGTGCCAGCAGATTGGGGGGTTGGACCGACGCTTCCTACGAGCAGTACTTC.

About this clonotype itself: It is likely a read error, because the conserved phenylalanine at the end of the CDR3 is missing. The DNA is left out, because the CDR3 cannot be placed on it with certainty; the CDR3 is given as TCRdb lists it. The chain employs TRBV5-6 and TRBJ1-1; the D segment call TRBD1 is taken from the table without a DNA check. Germline-derived CDR1 and CDR2 are SGHDT and YYEEEE. The CDR3 is 14 residues long, ends included. The CDR3 is CASSWGQFGTETFI.

This clonotype has ten or more counts. The V and J genes are TRBV1 and TRBJ1-5. TRBV1 is designated a pseudogene. The CDR3 extends over 11 amino acids. The CDR3 region has the DNA TGCACCAGCAGCCTACATCAGCCCCAGCATTTT. It yields the protein CTSSLHQPQHF.

This clonotype was seen a handful of times. This may be a read error: a much more frequent sequence differs by one nucleotide. The chain couples TRBV20-1 to TRBJ2-7; 7 bases map to TRBD1. Trimming removed 5 bases from V and 2 bases from J; junction bases left unmatched: 6. This CDR3 spans 13 amino acids. Germline loops: CDR1 DFQATT, CDR2 SNEGSKA (reference sequence). CDR3 nucleotides: TGCAGTGCTGGATGGACAGGAGCCTACGAGCAGTACTTC. The encoded protein is CSAGWTGAYEQYF.

The chain couples TRBV11-3 to TRBJ2-3, with D possibly called TRBD1 or TRBD2 (6 bases each). Germline V gene data show CDR1 as SGHNT and CDR2 as YENEEA. Between the trimmed V and J ends, which lost 3 bases and 2 bases, there was a span of 24 bases. The CDR3 runs 19 residues. The CDR3 loop reads CASSLDPLEVGGLTDTQYF. The DNA for the CDR3 is TGTGCCAGCAGCTTGGATCCCCTAGAAGTCGGGGGCCTCACAGATACGCAGTATTTT.

As concerns this clonotype: The conserved phenylalanine or tryptophan normally closing the CDR3 is absent here, so this likely arose from a read error. The chain has TRBV20-1 and TRBJ1-5, with D hard to call. The CDR3 totals 13 residues. In germline, CDR1 is DFQATT, CDR2 SNEGSKA (reference sequence). CDR3 in DNA: TGCGGTGCTAGAGCAGGATACGGTGAGCCCCAGCATTAT. It encodes CGARAGYGEPQHY.

The rearrangement links TRBV12-3 or TRBV12-4 to TRBJ2-7; 8 bases line up with TRBD2. CDR3 length: 14 amino acids. With V trimmed by 6 bases and J by 12 bases, 16 bases remained unmatched. The CDR3 spells CASSPSGSSYDRYF. The DNA of the CDR3 is TGTGCCAGCAGCCCTAGCGGGTCTTCCTACGACCGGTACTTC.

The chain joins TRBV11-3 to TRBJ1-1; D remains ambiguous. V was clipped by 6 bases and J by 5 bases, with 16 bases between them. From germline, CDR1 is SGHNT and CDR2 YENEEA. This CDR3 has 14 amino acids. The CDR3 region is CASSPHGWQTEAFF. CDR3 nucleotides: TGTGCCAGCAGTCCGCACGGATGGCAGACTGAAGCTTTCTTT.

The CDR3 nucleotides read TGTGCCACCAGTGATCCCGTGACTAGCGGCGGTAATGAGCAGTTCTTC. Translating gives CATSDPVTSGGNEQFF. The chain uses TRBV24-1 and TRBJ2-1, with 9 bases matching TRBD2. J was trimmed by 7 bases and V by 3 bases; bases with no gene match: 9. The CDR3 totals 16 residues. From germline, CDR1 is KGHDR and CDR2 SFDVKD.

Worth noting for this clonotype: The junction shows a germline mismatch at one end, possibly a read error. The rearrangement links TRBV12-3 or TRBV12-4 to TRBJ2-3; 8 positions agree with TRBD2. The CDR3 is made up of 15 amino acids. For the CDR3, the DNA is TGTGCCATCAGTCGGGGGAGCGGGGGAGTCACGGGACCGTATTTT. This encodes CAISRGSGGVTGPYF.

This clonotype was observed a handful of times. The junction does not match germline at one end; this may be a read error. The chain is built from TRBV20-1 and TRBJ2-1; 8 nucleotides match TRBD1. The CDR3 loop spans 12 amino acids. Germline assignment: CDR1 DFQATT and CDR2 SNEGSKA (reference sequence). The CDR3 DNA sequence: TGCAGTGCTAGGGACAGGGCCAATAAGCAGTTTTTC. Its protein product is CSARDRANKQFF.